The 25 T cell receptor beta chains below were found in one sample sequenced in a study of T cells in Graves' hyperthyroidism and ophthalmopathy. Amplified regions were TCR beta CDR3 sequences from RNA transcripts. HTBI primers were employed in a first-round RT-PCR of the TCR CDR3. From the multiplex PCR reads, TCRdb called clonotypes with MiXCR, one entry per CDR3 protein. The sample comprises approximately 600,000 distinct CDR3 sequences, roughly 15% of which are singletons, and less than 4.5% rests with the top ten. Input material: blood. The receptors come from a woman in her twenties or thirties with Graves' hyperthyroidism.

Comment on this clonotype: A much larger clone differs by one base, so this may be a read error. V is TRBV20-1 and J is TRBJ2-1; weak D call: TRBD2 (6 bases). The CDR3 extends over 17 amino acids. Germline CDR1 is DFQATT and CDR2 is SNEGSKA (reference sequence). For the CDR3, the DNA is TGCAGTTGTCGAGCCGGGAGAACAATCTTCTCCCACAATGAGCAGTTCTTC. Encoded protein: CSCRAGRTIFSHNEQFF.

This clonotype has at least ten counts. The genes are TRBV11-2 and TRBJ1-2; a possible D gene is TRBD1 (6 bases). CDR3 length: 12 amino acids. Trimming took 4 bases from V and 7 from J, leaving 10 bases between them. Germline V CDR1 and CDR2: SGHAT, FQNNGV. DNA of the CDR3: TGTGCCAGCAGCTCCCGGGGGGCTGGCTACACCTTC. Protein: CASSSRGAGYTF.

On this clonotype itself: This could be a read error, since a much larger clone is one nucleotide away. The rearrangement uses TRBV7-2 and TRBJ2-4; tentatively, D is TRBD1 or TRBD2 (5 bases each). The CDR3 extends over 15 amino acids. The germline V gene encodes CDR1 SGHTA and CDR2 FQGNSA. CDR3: CASGLARTGGNIQYF. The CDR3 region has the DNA TGTGCCAGCGGCTTAGCCCGGACTGGGGGAAACATTCAGTACTTC.

CDR3 in DNA: TGTGCCAGTAGTAAAGAACAGGGAAATGAGCAGTTCTTC. Translation: CASSKEQGNEQFF. The chain recombines TRBV19 with TRBJ2-1; a possible D gene is TRBD1 (6 bases). Germline CDR1 and CDR2: LNHDA and SQIVND (reference sequence). Between the trimmed V and J ends, which lost 4 bases and 7 bases, there was a span of 11 bases. CDR3 length equals 13 residues.

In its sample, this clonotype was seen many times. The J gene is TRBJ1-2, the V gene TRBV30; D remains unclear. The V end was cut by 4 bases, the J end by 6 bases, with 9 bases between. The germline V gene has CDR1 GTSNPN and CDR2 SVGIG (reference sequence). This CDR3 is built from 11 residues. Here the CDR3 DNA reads TGTGCCTGGATCAGTTCGGATGGCTACACCTTC. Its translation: CAWISSDGYTF.

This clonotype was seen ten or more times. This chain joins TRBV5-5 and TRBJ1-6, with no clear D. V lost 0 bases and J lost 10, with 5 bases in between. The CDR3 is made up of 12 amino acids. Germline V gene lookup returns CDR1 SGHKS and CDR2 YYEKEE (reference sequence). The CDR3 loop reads CASSLDGSPLHF. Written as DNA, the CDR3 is TGTGCCAGCAGCTTGGACGGGTCACCCCTCCACTTT.

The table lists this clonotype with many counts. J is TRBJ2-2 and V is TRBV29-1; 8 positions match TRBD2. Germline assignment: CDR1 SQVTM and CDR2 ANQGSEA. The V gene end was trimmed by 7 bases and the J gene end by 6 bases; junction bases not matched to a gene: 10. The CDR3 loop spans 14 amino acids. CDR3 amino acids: CSARAGVGAGELFF. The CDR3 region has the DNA TGCAGCGCTCGAGCGGGAGTAGGCGCCGGGGAGCTGTTTTTT.

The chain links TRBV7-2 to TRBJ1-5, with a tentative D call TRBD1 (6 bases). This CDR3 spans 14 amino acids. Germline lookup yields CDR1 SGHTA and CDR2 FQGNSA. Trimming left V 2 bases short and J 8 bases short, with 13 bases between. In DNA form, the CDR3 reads TGTGCCAGCAGCTTACAGGGGCGGTCGGAGCCCCAGCATTTT. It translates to CASSLQGRSEPQHF.

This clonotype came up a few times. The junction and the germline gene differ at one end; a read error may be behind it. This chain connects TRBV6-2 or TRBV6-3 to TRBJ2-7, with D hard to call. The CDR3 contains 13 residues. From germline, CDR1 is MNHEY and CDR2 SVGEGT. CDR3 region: CASRGGSSCEQYF. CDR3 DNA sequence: TGTGCCAGCAGGGGCGGTAGCTCCTGCGAGCAGTACTTC.

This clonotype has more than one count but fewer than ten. The CDR3: CSVEDTGTQKPYEQYF. In DNA form, the CDR3 reads TGCAGCGTTGAAGACACCGGGACCCAAAAGCCCTACGAGCAGTACTTC. The chain combines TRBV29-1 with TRBJ2-7; the D call may be TRBD1 or TRBD2 (5 bases each). Deletions cut 0 bases from V and 2 bases from J, with 17 bases between. The V gene's germline CDR1 is SQVTM and CDR2 ANQGSEA. The CDR3 covers 16 residues.

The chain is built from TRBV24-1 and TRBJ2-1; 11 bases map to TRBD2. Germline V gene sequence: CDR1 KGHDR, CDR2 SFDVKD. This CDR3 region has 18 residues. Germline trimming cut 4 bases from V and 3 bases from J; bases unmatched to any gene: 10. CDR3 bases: TGTGCCACCAGTGACCGCGGGGCTAGCGGGAGGTTCTACAATGAGCAGTTCTTC. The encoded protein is CATSDRGASGRFYNEQFF.

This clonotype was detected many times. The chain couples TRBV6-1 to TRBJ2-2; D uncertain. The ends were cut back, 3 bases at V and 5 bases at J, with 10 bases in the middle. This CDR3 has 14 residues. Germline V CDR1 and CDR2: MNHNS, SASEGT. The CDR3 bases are TGTGCCAGCAGTGACAGGCGGTGGACCGGGGAGCTGTTTTTT. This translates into CASSDRRWTGELFF.

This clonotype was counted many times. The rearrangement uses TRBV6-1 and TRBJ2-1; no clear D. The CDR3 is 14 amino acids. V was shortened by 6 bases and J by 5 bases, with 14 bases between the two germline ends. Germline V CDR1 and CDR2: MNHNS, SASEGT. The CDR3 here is CASSSPGNNNEQFF. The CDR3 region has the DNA TGTGCCAGCAGCTCTCCGGGCAACAACAATGAGCAGTTCTTC.

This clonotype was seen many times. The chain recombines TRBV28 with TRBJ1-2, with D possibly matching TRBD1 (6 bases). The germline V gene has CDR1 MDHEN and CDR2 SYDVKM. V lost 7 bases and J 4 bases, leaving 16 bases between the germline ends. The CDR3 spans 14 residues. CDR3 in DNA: TGTGCCAGCATCTCCACAGGGTTTGGCTATGGCTACACCTTC. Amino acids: CASISTGFGYGYTF.

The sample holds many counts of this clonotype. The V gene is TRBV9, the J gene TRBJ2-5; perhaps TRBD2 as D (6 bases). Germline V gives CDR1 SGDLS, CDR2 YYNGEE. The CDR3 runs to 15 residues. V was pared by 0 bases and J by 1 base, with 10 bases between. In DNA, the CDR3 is TGTGCCAGCAGCGTAGGAGGCGGGACCCAAGAGACCCAGTACTTC. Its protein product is CASSVGGGTQETQYF. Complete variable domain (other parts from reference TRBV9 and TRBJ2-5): DSGVTQTPKHLITATGQRVTLRCSPRSGDLSVYWYQQSLDQGLQFLIQYYNGEERAKGNILERFSAQQFPDLHSELNLSSLELGDSALYFCASSVGGGTQETQYFGPGTRLLVL.

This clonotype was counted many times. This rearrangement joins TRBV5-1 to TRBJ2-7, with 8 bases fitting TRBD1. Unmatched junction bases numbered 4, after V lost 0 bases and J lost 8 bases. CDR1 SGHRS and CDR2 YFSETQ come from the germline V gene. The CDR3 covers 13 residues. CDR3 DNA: TGCGCCAGCAGCTTGGGGCAGGGGGCCAAGCAGTACTTC. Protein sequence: CASSLGQGAKQYF.

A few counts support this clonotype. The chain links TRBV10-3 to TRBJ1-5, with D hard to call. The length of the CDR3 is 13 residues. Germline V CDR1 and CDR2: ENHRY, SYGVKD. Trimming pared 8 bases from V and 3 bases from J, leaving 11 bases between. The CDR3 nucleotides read TGTGCCATCGCTCGGGCAGCCAATCAGCCCCAGCATTTT. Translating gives CAIARAANQPQHF.

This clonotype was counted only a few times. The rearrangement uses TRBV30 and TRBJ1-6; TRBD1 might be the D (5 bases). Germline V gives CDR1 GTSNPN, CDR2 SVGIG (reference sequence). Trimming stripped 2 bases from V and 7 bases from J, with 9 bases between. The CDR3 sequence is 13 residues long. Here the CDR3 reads CAWSSRVNSPLHF. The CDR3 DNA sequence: TGTGCCTGGAGTTCCAGGGTCAATTCACCCCTCCACTTT.

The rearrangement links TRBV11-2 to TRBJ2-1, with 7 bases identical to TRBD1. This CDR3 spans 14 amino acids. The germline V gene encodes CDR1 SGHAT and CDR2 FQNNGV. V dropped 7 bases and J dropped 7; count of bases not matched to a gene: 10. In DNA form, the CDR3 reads TGTGCCAGCATCTTGGGGACAGTGGCAAATGAGCAGTTCTTC. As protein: CASILGTVANEQFF.

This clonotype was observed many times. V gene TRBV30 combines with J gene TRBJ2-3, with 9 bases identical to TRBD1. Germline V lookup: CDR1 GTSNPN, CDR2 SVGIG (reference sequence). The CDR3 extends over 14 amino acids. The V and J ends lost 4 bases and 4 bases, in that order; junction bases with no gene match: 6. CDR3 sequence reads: CAWTKGQGADTQYF. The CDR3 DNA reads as TGTGCCTGGACTAAGGGACAGGGAGCAGATACGCAGTATTTT.

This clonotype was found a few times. The CDR3 region is CASSLIREAQFF. As DNA, the CDR3 is TGTGCCAGCAGTTTAATCAGGGAAGCGCAGTTCTTC. This chain links TRBV12-3 or TRBV12-4 with TRBJ2-1; D might be TRBD1 (5 bases). The CDR3 length is 12 residues. Trimming cost V 2 bases and J 12 bases, with 11 bases left between them.

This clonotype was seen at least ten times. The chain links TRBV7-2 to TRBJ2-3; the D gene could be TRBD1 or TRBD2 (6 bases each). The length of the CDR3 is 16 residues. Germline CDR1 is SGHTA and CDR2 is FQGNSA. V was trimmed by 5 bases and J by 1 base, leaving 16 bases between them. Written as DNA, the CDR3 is TGTGCCAGCAGCCCGAACTGGAGGGGGGGCACAGATACGCAGTATTTT. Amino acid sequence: CASSPNWRGGTDTQYF.

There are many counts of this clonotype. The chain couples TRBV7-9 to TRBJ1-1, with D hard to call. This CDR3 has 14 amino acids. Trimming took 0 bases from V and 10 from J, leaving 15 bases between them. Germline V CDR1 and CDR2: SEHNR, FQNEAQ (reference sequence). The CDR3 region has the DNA TGTGCCAGCAGCTTAGCGGCGGCCACACTGGGAGCTTTCTTT. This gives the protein CASSLAAATLGAFF.

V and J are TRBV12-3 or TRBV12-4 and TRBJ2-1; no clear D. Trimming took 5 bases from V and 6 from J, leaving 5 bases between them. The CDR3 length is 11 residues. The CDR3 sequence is CASSVFNEQFF. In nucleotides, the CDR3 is TGTGCCAGCAGTGTGTTCAATGAGCAGTTCTTC.

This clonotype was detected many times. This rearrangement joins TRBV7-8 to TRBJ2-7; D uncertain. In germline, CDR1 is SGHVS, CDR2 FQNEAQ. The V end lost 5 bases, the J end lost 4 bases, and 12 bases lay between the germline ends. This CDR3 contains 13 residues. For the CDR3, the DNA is TGTGCCAGCAGCGCCTCGACTCCTTACGAGCAGTACTTC. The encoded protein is CASSASTPYEQYF.